This TCR beta chain was profiled in a study of cytomegalovirus exposure and HLA in healthy donors. The study, taken as a whole, reports: In a later analysis, HLA-associated beta chains showed higher expansion and lower generation probabilities than comparable chains.

The germline V gene encodes CDR1 LNHDA and CDR2 SQIVND (reference sequence). The CDR3 is made up of 17 amino acids. Unmatched junction bases numbered 15, after V lost 7 bases and J lost 5 bases. About this clone: What it recognizes is unknown.

A multiplex PCR was run with 60 Vbeta primers and 13 Jbeta primers. The assay was immunoSEQ multiplex PCR, and TCRdb's table has in-frame clones only and misses some. Here the sample spans around 150,000 clones, roughly three quarters being singletons. The chain is built from TRBV19 and TRBJ1-2; 11 nucleotides match TRBD1. This receptor was obtained from a woman aged 35 to 49 in good health and CMV-seronegative. Sequencing input: PBMCs. DNA of the CDR3: TGTGCCAGTAAAGCCCCGGGACAGGGGGTTCTCGGTTATGGCTACACCTTC. This codes for CASKAPGQGVLGYGYTF.